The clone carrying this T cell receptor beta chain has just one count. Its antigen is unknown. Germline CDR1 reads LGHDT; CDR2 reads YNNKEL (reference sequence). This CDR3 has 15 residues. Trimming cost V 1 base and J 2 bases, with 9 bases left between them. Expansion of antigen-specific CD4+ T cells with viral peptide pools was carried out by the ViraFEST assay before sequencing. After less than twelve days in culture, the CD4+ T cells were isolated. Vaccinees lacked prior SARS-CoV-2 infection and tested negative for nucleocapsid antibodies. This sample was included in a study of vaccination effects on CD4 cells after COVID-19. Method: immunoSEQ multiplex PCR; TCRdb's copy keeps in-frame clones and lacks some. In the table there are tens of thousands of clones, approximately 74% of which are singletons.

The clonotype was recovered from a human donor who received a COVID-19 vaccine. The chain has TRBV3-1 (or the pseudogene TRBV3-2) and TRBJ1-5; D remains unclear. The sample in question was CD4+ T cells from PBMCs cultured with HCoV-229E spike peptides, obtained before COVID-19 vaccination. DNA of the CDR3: TGTGCCAGCAGCCAAGGGGCGGCGGGCAATCAGCCCCAGCATTTT. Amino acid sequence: CASSQGAAGNQPQHF.